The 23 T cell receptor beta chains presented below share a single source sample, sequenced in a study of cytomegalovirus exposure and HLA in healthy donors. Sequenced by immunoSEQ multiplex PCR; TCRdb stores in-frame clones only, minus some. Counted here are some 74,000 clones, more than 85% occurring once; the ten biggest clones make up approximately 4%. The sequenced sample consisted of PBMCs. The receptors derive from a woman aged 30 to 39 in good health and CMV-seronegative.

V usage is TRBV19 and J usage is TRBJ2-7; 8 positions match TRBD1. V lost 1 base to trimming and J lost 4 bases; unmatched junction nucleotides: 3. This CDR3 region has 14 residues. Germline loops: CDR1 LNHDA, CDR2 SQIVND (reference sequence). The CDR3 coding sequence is TGTGCCAGTAGTATAGGGACAGGGCAGTACGAGCAGTACTTC. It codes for CASSIGTGQYEQYF.

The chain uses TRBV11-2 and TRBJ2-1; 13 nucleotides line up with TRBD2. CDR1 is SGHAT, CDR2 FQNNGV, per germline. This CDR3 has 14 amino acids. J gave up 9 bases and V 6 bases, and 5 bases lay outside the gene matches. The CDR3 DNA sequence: TGTGCCAGCAGAACTAGCGGGGGGGCGGGTGAGCAGTTCTTC. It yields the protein CASRTSGGAGEQFF.

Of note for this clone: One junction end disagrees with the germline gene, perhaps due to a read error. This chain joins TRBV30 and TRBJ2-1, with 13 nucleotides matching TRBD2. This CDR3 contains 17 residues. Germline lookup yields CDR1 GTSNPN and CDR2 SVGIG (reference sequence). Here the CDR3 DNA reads TGTACCTGGAGCGGACTAGCGGGAGCGGTTTGGATCGATGAGCAGTTCTTC. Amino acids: CTWSGLAGAVWIDEQFF.

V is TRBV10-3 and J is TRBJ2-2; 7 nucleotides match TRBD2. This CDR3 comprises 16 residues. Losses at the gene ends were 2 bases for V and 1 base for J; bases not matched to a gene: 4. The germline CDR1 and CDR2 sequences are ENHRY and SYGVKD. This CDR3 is CAISEGTGGNTGELFF. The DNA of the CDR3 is TGTGCCATCAGTGAGGGGACGGGAGGGAACACCGGGGAGCTGTTTTTT.

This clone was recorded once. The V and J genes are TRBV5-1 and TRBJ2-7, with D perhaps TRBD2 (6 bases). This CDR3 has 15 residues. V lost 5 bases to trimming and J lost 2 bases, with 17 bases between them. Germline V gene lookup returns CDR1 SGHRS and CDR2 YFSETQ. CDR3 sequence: CASRGGTGRTYEQYF. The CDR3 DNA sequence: TGCGCCAGCAGAGGAGGGACGGGTCGGACCTACGAGCAGTACTTC. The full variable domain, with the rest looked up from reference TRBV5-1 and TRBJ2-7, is KAGVTQTPRYLIKTRGQQVTLSCSPISGHRSVSWYQQTPGQGLQFLFEYFSETQRNKGNFPGRFSGRQFSNSRSEMNVSTLELGDSALYLCASRGGTGRTYEQYFGPGTRLTVT.

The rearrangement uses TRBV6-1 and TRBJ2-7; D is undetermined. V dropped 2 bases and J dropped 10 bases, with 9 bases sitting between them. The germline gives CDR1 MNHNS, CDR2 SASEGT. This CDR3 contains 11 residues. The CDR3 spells CASSESQTQYF. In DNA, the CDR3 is TGTGCCAGCAGTGAAAGTCAGACTCAGTACTTC.

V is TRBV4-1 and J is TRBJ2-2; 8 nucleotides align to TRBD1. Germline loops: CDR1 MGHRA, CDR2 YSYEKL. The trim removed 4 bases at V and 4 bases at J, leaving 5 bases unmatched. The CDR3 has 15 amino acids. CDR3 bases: TGCGCCAGCAGCCCCCGGGACAGGCCCACCGGGGAGCTGTTTTTT. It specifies CASSPRDRPTGELFF.

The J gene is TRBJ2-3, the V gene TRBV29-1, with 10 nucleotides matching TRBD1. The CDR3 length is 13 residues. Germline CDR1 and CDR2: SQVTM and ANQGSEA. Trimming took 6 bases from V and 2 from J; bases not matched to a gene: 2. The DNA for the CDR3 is TGCAGCGTAAGACAGGGGGCCACAGATACGCAGTATTTT. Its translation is CSVRQGATDTQYF.

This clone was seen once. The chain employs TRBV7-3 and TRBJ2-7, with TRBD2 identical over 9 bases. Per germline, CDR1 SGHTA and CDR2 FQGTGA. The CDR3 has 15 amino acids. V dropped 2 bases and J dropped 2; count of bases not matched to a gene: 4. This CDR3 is CASSLHAGGTYEQYF. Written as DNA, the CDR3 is TGTGCCAGCAGCTTACATGCGGGGGGGACCTACGAGCAGTACTTC.

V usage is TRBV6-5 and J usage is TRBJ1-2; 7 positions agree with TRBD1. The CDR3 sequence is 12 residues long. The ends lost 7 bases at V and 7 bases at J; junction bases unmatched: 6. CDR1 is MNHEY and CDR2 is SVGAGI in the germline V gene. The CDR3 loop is CASTRQGRGYTF. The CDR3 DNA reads TGTGCCAGCACCCGACAGGGTCGTGGCTACACCTTC.

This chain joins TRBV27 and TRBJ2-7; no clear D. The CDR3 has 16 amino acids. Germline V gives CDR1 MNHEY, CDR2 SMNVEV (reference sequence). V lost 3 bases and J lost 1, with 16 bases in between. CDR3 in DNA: TGTGCCAGCAGTTTTGGCAGGCCCCCTCAATCCTACGAGCAGTACTTC. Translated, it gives CASSFGRPPQSYEQYF.

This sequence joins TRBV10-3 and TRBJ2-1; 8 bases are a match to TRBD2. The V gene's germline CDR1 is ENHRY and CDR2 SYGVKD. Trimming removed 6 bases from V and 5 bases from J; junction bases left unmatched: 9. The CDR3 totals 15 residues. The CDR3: CAISPDGGANNEQFF. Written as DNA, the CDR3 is TGTGCCATCAGCCCGGACGGGGGGGCGAACAATGAGCAGTTCTTC.

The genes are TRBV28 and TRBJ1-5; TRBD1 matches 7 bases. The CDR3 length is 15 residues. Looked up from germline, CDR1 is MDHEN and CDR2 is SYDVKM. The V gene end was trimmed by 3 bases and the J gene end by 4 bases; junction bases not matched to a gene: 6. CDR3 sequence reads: CASSLRGRVNQPQHF. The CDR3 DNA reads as TGTGCCAGCAGTTTGAGGGGGCGCGTTAATCAGCCCCAGCATTTT. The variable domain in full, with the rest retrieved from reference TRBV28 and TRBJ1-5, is DVKVTQSSRYLVKRTGEKVFLECVQDMDHENMFWYRQDPGLGLRLIYFSYDVKMKEKGDIPEGYSVSREKKERFSLILESASTNQTSMYLCASSLRGRVNQPQHFGDGTRLSIL.

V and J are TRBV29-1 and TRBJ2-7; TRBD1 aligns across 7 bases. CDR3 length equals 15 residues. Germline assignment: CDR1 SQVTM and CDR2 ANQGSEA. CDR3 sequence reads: CIQKGNRGITYEQYF. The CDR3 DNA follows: TGCATCCAAAAAGGGAACAGGGGAATTACCTACGAGCAGTACTTC.

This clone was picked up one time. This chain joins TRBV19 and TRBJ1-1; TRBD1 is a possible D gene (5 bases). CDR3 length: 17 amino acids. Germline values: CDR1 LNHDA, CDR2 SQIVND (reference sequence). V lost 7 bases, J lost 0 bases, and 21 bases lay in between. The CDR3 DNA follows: TGTGCCAGTATTCAACCGGGACTTCTAACCTTGAACACTGAAGCTTTCTTT. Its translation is CASIQPGLLTLNTEAFF.

Written as DNA, the CDR3 is TGTGCCAGCAGCTTCACCGACAGCCCTAATCAGCCCCAGCATTTT. Translated, it gives CASSFTDSPNQPQHF. The chain combines TRBV7-8 with TRBJ1-5; a possible D gene is TRBD1 (5 bases). Trimming removed 3 bases at V and 4 bases at J, with 13 bases between. The CDR3 contains 15 residues. Germline V CDR1 and CDR2: SGHVS, FQNEAQ.

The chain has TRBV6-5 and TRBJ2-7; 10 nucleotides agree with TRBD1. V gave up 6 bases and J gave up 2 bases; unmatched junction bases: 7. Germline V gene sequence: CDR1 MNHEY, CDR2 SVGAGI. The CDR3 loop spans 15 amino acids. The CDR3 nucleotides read TGTGCCAGCAGCCGGAACGGACAGGGGGCCTACGAGCAGTACTTC. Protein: CASSRNGQGAYEQYF.

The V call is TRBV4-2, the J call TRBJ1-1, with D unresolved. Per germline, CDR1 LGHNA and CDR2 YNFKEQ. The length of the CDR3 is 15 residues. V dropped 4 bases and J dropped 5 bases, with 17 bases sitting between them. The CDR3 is CASSPLSGSKTEAFF. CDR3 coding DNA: TGTGCCAGCAGCCCCCTTTCGGGGAGCAAAACTGAAGCTTTCTTT.

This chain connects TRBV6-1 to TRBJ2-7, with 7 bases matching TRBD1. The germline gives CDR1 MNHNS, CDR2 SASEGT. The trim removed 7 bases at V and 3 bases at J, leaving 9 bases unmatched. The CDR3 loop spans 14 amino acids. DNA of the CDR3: TGTGCCAGCATCCTCGGGACAGACCTCTACGAGCAGTACTTC. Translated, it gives CASILGTDLYEQYF.

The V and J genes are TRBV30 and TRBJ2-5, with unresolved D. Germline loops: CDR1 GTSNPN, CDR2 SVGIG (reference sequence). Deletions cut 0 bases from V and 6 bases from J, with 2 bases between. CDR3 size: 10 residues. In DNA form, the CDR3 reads TGTGCCTGGAGTGTTAAGACCCAGTACTTC. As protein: CAWSVKTQYF.

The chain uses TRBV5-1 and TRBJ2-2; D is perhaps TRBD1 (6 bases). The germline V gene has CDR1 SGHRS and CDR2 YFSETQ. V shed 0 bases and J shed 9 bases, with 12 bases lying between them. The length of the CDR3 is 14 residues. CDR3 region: CASSLDGQSWELFF. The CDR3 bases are TGCGCCAGCAGCTTGGACGGACAGTCCTGGGAGCTGTTTTTT. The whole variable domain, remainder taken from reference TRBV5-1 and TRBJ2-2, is KAGVTQTPRYLIKTRGQQVTLSCSPISGHRSVSWYQQTPGQGLQFLFEYFSETQRNKGNFPGRFSGRQFSNSRSEMNVSTLELGDSALYLCASSLDGQSWELFFGEGSRLTVL.

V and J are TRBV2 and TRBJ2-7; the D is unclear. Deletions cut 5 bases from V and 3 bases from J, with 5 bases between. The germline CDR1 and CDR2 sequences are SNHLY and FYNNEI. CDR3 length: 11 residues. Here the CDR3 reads CASSNRYEQYF. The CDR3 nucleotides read TGTGCCAGCAGTAATCGCTACGAGCAGTACTTC.

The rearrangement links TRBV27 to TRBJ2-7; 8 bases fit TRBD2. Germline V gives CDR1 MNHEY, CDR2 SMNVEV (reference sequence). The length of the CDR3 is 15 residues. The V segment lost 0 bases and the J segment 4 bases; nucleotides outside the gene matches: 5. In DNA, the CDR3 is TGTGCCAGCAGTTTATCATTCGGGGGGGGATACGAGCAGTACTTC. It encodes CASSLSFGGGYEQYF.